The 21 T cell receptor beta chains reported below all come from one sample, sequenced in a study of blood T cell repertoires in COVID-19. Sequencing was performed with immunoSEQ multiplex PCR; in TCRdb, only in-frame clones are kept and a portion is missing. Of tens of thousands of clones in the sample, roughly 80% are singletons; the top ten hold less than 7%. The specimen was peripheral blood. Receptors were obtained from a man aged 50-60 years with active COVID-19.

This clone was recorded only once. V gene TRBV3-1 (or the pseudogene TRBV3-2) combines with J gene TRBJ2-3; TRBD2 agrees at 12 bases. The CDR3 is made up of 17 amino acids. Germline V CDR1 and CDR2: LGHDT, YNNKEL (reference sequence). V trimming: 2 bases; J trimming: 4 bases; junction bases outside the gene matches: 7. CDR3 protein: CASSQRSSGGASDTQYF. The CDR3 nucleotides are TGTGCCAGCAGCCAAAGGTCTAGCGGGGGGGCGTCAGATACGCAGTATTTT.

This clone was counted between two and nine times. The rearrangement links TRBV5-4 to TRBJ2-7; D is undetermined. V was trimmed by 1 base and J by 5 bases, leaving 7 bases between them. Germline V gives CDR1 SGHNT, CDR2 YYREEE (reference sequence). CDR3 length: 12 amino acids. In DNA, the CDR3 is TGTGCCAGCAGCTTGATAGCTCACGAGCAGTACTTC. Translating gives CASSLIAHEQYF.

The rearrangement links TRBV5-6 to TRBJ1-2, with D perhaps matching TRBD1 (5 bases). CDR3 size: 14 residues. With 2 bases removed from V and 5 bases from J, the gap between germline ends came to 13 bases. In germline, CDR1 is SGHDT, CDR2 YYEEEE. The CDR3 loop is CASSLGERIYGYTF. The DNA for the CDR3 is TGTGCCAGCAGCTTAGGGGAAAGGATATATGGCTACACCTTC.

This chain links TRBV10-3 with TRBJ2-7, with TRBD2 matching over 13 bases. With 6 bases clipped from V and 6 bases from J, the junction kept 5 bases outside the gene matches. CDR3 length: 14 residues. Per germline, CDR1 ENHRY and CDR2 SYGVKD. As DNA, the CDR3 is TGTGCCATCAGCGGACTAGCGGGAGTATTCGAGCAGTACTTC. Translation gives CAISGLAGVFEQYF.

This chain uses TRBV29-1 with TRBJ2-1; 8 bases line up with TRBD1. V trimming: 4 bases; J trimming: 0 bases; junction bases outside the gene matches: 2. The CDR3 consists of 14 residues. In germline, CDR1 is SQVTM, CDR2 ANQGSEA. CDR3 DNA sequence: TGCAGCGTTGCCACAGGGGGCTCCTACAATGAGCAGTTCTTC. It specifies CSVATGGSYNEQFF.

The chain joins TRBV7-8 to TRBJ1-5; 9 nucleotides agree with TRBD1. Germline-derived CDR1 and CDR2 are SGHVS and FQNEAQ. Trimming removed 5 bases from V and 3 bases from J; junction bases left unmatched: 5. The CDR3 extends over 15 amino acids. CDR3 protein: CASSAGTGLNQPQHF. The CDR3 nucleotides are TGTGCCAGCAGCGCTGGGACAGGGCTCAATCAGCCCCAGCATTTT.

This CDR3 is CSADPGQGNSAQYF. CDR3 nucleotide sequence: TGCAGCGCCGATCCGGGACAGGGGAACTCGGCCCAGTACTTC. V usage is TRBV29-1 and J usage is TRBJ2-5; 10 nucleotides agree with TRBD1. The junction had 14 bases not matched to a gene; V was cut back by 7 bases and J by 9 bases. The CDR3 runs to 14 residues. Germline values: CDR1 SQVTM, CDR2 ANQGSEA. The whole variable domain, remainder taken from reference TRBV29-1 and TRBJ2-5, is SAVISQKPSRDICQRGTSLTIQCQVDSQVTMMFWYRQQPGQSLTLIATANQGSEATYESGFVIDKFPISRPNLTFSTLTVSNMSPEDSSIYLCSADPGQGNSAQYFGPGTRLLVL.

This chain uses TRBV5-6 with TRBJ2-3, with D maybe TRBD1 (6 bases). V was shortened by 6 bases and J by 1 base, with 9 bases between the two germline ends. The germline V gene has CDR1 SGHDT and CDR2 YYEEEE. The CDR3 has 13 amino acids. The CDR3 nucleotides are TGTGCCAGCAACAACAGGGGCACAGATACGCAGTATTTT. Amino acids: CASNNRGTDTQYF.

This chain joins TRBV7-8 and TRBJ2-1, with TRBD2 matching 11 bases. The CDR3 is made up of 16 amino acids. V shed 5 bases, J shed 2 bases, and the junction held 5 bases outside the gene matches. Germline assignment: CDR1 SGHVS and CDR2 FQNEAQ. In DNA, the CDR3 is TGTGCCAGCAGCGAGTTAGCGGGGGGGCCCTACAATGAGCAGTTCTTC. Residues: CASSELAGGPYNEQFF.

The J gene is TRBJ2-5, the V gene TRBV28; 13 bases map to TRBD2. The germline gives CDR1 MDHEN, CDR2 SYDVKM. Trimming removed 5 bases from V and 2 bases from J; junction bases left unmatched: 8. CDR3 size: 17 residues. CDR3 protein: CASSTWTSGSKQETQYF. The CDR3 DNA reads TGTGCCAGCAGTACCTGGACTAGCGGGAGTAAACAAGAGACCCAGTACTTC.

V gene TRBV11-2 combines with J gene TRBJ2-7; perhaps TRBD2 as D (6 bases). The germline gives CDR1 SGHAT, CDR2 FQNNGV. CDR3 length equals 14 residues. The germline V and J ends were trimmed by 3 bases and 2 bases, with 11 bases remaining between them. The CDR3 bases are TGTGCCAGCAGCTTCGGGGGAAAGACCTACGAGCAGTACTTC. Its translation is CASSFGGKTYEQYF.

V and J are TRBV5-3 and TRBJ2-3, with TRBD2 matching over 9 bases. TRBV5-3 is placed among ORFs of uncertain function. The junction had 10 bases not matched to a gene; V was cut back by 4 bases and J by 4 bases. The CDR3 is 16 amino acids. The CDR3 spells CARSGNSGGPADTQYF. DNA of the CDR3: TGTGCCAGAAGCGGAAATAGCGGGGGTCCTGCAGATACGCAGTATTTT.

The genes are TRBV6-6 and TRBJ2-1; 8 positions agree with TRBD1. V lost 0 bases, J lost 1 base, and 2 bases stayed unmatched. The CDR3 spans 16 residues. Germline V gene sequence: CDR1 MNHNY, CDR2 SVGAGI (reference sequence). CDR3 protein: CASSYSGQGSYNEQFF. CDR3 DNA sequence: TGTGCCAGCAGTTACTCCGGACAGGGATCCTACAATGAGCAGTTCTTC.

The rearrangement joins TRBV9 to TRBJ2-7; 8 bases agree with TRBD1. CDR1 is SGDLS and CDR2 is YYNGEE in the germline V gene. The CDR3 is 15 residues long. V trimming: 0 bases; J trimming: 3 bases; junction bases outside the gene matches: 5. The CDR3 region is CASSVGSGGLYEQYF. CDR3 in DNA: TGTGCCAGCAGCGTAGGGTCAGGGGGCCTCTACGAGCAGTACTTC. Based on the CDR3 plus reference TRBV9 and TRBJ2-7, the full variable domain is DSGVTQTPKHLITATGQRVTLRCSPRSGDLSVYWYQQSLDQGLQFLIQYYNGEERAKGNILERFSAQQFPDLHSELNLSSLELGDSALYFCASSVGSGGLYEQYFGPGTRLTVT.

V and J are TRBV11-2 and TRBJ2-6; 12 bases map to TRBD2. Trimming at V came to 2 bases and at J to 1 base, leaving 3 bases not matched to a gene. Germline lookup yields CDR1 SGHAT and CDR2 FQNNGV. The CDR3 totals 18 residues. CDR3 protein: CASSLTLAGGSGANVLTF. For the CDR3, the DNA is TGTGCCAGCAGCTTAACCCTAGCGGGGGGGTCTGGGGCCAACGTCCTGACTTTC.

V and J are TRBV5-4 and TRBJ1-1; no reliable D call. This CDR3 spans 12 amino acids. V lost 5 bases to trimming and J lost 5 bases, with 10 bases between them. The germline V gene encodes CDR1 SGHNT and CDR2 YYREEE (reference sequence). CDR3 loop: CASSKPGTEAFF. The DNA of the CDR3 is TGTGCCAGCAGTAAACCGGGGACTGAAGCTTTCTTT.

The rearrangement joins TRBV3-1 (or the pseudogene TRBV3-2) to TRBJ1-1; D perhaps matches TRBD1 (5 bases). Trimming pared 0 bases from V and 1 base from J, leaving 12 bases between. Looked up from germline, CDR1 is LGHDT and CDR2 is YNNKEL (reference sequence). This CDR3 comprises 16 residues. In DNA form, the CDR3 reads TGTGCCAGCAGCCAAGATGTGCGGGGGAGGAACACTGAAGCTTTCTTT. Protein product: CASSQDVRGRNTEAFF.

The chain is built from TRBV20-1 and TRBJ2-1; no definite D call. Germline CDR1 DFQATT, CDR2 SNEGSKA (reference sequence). CDR3 length: 11 amino acids. V shed 1 base and J shed 9 bases, with 7 bases lying between them. CDR3 protein: CSARGPGEQFF. The DNA for the CDR3 is TGCAGTGCTAGAGGCCCCGGTGAGCAGTTCTTC.

The V and J genes are TRBV7-2 and TRBJ1-3; D call uncertain. This CDR3 has 14 amino acids. CDR1 is SGHTA, CDR2 FQGNSA, per germline. Trimming shortened V by 4 bases and J by 0 bases, and 7 bases separated the two germline ends. As DNA, the CDR3 is TGTGCCAGCAGCTCCGGGTTCTCTGGAAACACCATATATTTT. Its protein product is CASSSGFSGNTIYF.

This chain links TRBV7-3 with TRBJ2-3; D is perhaps TRBD2 (6 bases). V gave up 5 bases and J gave up 0 bases, with 15 bases separating them. CDR3 length equals 16 residues. The V gene's germline CDR1 is SGHTA and CDR2 FQGTGA. CDR3 DNA: TGTGCCAGCAGCCCGGTCGGAGGGCGTAGCACAGATACGCAGTATTTT. Translating gives CASSPVGGRSTDTQYF.

The rearrangement joins TRBV27 to TRBJ2-5, with 7 bases that match TRBD1. Germline V gene sequence: CDR1 MNHEY, CDR2 SMNVEV (reference sequence). The CDR3 has 15 amino acids. V gave up 7 bases and J gave up 4 bases; unmatched junction bases: 12. The CDR3 is CASKPEGARLETQYF. The CDR3 coding sequence is TGTGCCAGCAAACCAGAGGGGGCCCGTTTAGAGACCCAGTACTTC.